This TCR beta chain came from a study of CD4 and CD8 cells across lung adenocarcinoma regions listed by TCRdb under 2018. With respect to the entire study: The study examined intratumor heterogeneity of the T cell receptor repertoire by comparing tumor centers with tumor margins.

Libraries came from PCR. Data came from a HiSeq X Ten. In TCRdb, the public reads were trimmed at Q25 with fastp and aligned with MiXCR, with productive beta chains retained. Entries are consolidated by CDR3 protein sequence, retaining the most common genes and DNA. Recorded for this sample are about 4,000 distinct CDR3 sequences; 51% of them occurred a single time. The ten largest clonotypes hold 20% to 30% of the sample. Concerning this clonotype: Its antigen remains undetermined. No much larger clone is present one base from it, and per-base qualities are unavailable.

Donors were patients with localized lung adenocarcinoma, a subtype of non-small cell lung cancer. The samples were taken from the margins of localized lung adenocarcinomas. For TCR repertoire analysis, CD4+ T cells from tumor tissue were profiled apart from CD8+ T cells. V gives up 2 bases and J gives up 6 bases, and the segment between their germline ends measures 12 bases. The CDR3 goes from the cysteine to the phenylalanine over 14 residues. This entry keeps only the CDR3 DNA: 42 bases, framed from base 1. Here the chain combines TRBV12-3 or TRBV12-4 and TRBJ2-3; the D segment could be TRBD2, given 6 matching bases. The receptor was derived from a female donor with lung adenocarcinoma. The CD4 and CD8 labels of this study may be unreliable. Sequencing was done on a sample of CD4+ T cells from the margin of a lung tumor. This specimen's cell subset or site label, interpreted: tumor margin region. The CDR3 protein is CASSLLPGEDTQYF. The base sequence is TGTGCCAGCAGTTTACTCCCGGGAGAGGATACGCAGTATTTT.